Below, one TCR beta chain is given with its context. The CDR3 has 16 amino acids. Trimming left V 7 bases short and J 5 bases short, with 26 bases between. Looked up from germline, CDR1 is DFQATT and CDR2 is SNEGSKA (reference sequence). The data originate from a study of patients and donors after allogeneic stem cell transplantation. TCRdb analysed the RT-PCR reads with MiXCR anew, one entry per CDR3 protein. The sample yields hundreds of thousands of distinct CDR3 sequences, around 15% seen once. The chain links TRBV20-1 to TRBJ2-5; D possibly corresponds to TRBD2 (6 bases). The sequence derives from a human donor who was either an allogeneic HSCT recipient or a stem cell or donor lymphocyte infusion donor (not recorded which). It is not recorded whose cells these are; they may come from a transplant donor. The specimen sequenced was blood, either unsorted or a sorted T cell fraction (not recorded which). The CDR3 coding sequence is TGCAGTGTAGGAGTTGGGCGGGGACCCTCCAGGGAGACCCAGTACTTC. Translation gives CSVGVGRGPSRETQYF.